These T cell receptor beta chains were read from a single sample in a study of cytomegalovirus exposure and HLA in healthy donors. Clones were sequenced by immunoSEQ multiplex PCR, and TCRdb holds only the in-frame ones, with some missing. The sample totals 110,000 to 150,000 clones. The source material was PBMCs. The receptor set was obtained from a man between 40 and 49 years old in good health and CMV-seronegative. Both conserved end residues are part of each CDR3. D genes are given only for firm matches.

cdr3_nt	cdr3_aa	v_call	j_call	d_call
TGTGCCAGTAGTGCCCGGGACAGGGGGTTTGCCTATGGCTACACCTTC	CASSARDRGFAYGYTF	TRBV19	TRBJ1-2	TRBD1
TGTGCCAGCTCAAGAGACAATAGCAATCAGCCCCAGCATTTT	CASSRDNSNQPQHF	TRBV18	TRBJ1-5	.
TGTGCCAGTAGTATAGGACAGGGGGTGTTCGCCGGGGAGCTGTTTTTT	CASSIGQGVFAGELFF	TRBV19	TRBJ2-2	TRBD1
TGCGCCAGCAGCTTGGCGACTAGCGGCAATGAGCAGTTCTTC	CASSLATSGNEQFF	TRBV5-1	TRBJ2-1	TRBD2
TGTGCCAGCAGCCCGGCCGGGGGTAACAATGAGCAGTTCTTC	CASSPAGGNNEQFF	TRBV5-4	TRBJ2-1	.
TGTGCCAGCAGTTACGAGGGAGGGAGTAATTCACCCCTCCACTTT	CASSYEGGSNSPLHF	TRBV6-5	TRBJ1-6	.
TGTGCCAGCAGTGAAGCGGGACAGGGGGCAATCGGGGAGCTGTTTTTT	CASSEAGQGAIGELFF	TRBV2	TRBJ2-2	TRBD1
TGTGCCAGTAGTCTTACGACAGTAGCCAAAAACATTCAGTACTTC	CASSLTTVAKNIQYF	TRBV19	TRBJ2-4	.
TGTGCCAGCTCACGGGGACAGAGCACCGGGGAGCTGTTTTTT	CASSRGQSTGELFF	TRBV18	TRBJ2-2	TRBD1
TGTGCCAGTAGTATAGTTTCAGGGGACACTGAAGCTTTCTTT	CASSIVSGDTEAFF	TRBV19	TRBJ1-1	.
TGTGCCAGTGGTCGCGGCTCCTACGAGCAGTACTTC	CASGRGSYEQYF	TRBV6-6	TRBJ2-7	.
TGTGCCAGCAGCCCCGGACTAGTGGGGCCCCAAGGGACCCAGTACTTC	CASSPGLVGPQGTQYF	TRBV7-3	TRBJ2-5	TRBD2
TGTGCCAGCAGCTTGGGACAGGGCGGGACTCAGCCCCAGCATTTT	CASSLGQGGTQPQHF	TRBV28	TRBJ1-5	TRBD1
TGCGCCAGCAGCGTGGGACAGGGGATTAACTATGGCTACACCTTC	CASSVGQGINYGYTF	TRBV5-1	TRBJ1-2	TRBD1
TGCGCCAGCAGCCTCCAAGGGATAGCGGGGGGGCGAGGCGAGCAGTACTTC	CASSLQGIAGGRGEQYF	TRBV4-1	TRBJ2-7	TRBD2
TGTGCCAGTAGTCCGGGCAGGGGATACACTGAAGCTTTCTTT	CASSPGRGYTEAFF	TRBV19	TRBJ1-1	.
TGTGCCAGTAGAGGACAGGGGGTTTTTCAGCCCCAGCATTTT	CASRGQGVFQPQHF	TRBV6-1	TRBJ1-5	TRBD1
TGCGCCAGCAGCCAAGTCTCTCACATATCAGATACGCAGTATTTT	CASSQVSHISDTQYF	TRBV4-1	TRBJ2-3	.
TGTGCCATCAGTGAAGCCTCTCCTGGGGCCGGCACTGAAGCTTTCTTT	CAISEASPGAGTEAFF	TRBV10-3	TRBJ1-1	.
TGTGCCAGCTCCGGGACAGGGAGAGGGCAGCCCCAGCATTTT	CASSGTGRGQPQHF	TRBV6-5	TRBJ1-5	TRBD1
TGCGCCAGCAGCTGGCTGACAGGGTTACAAGAGACCCAGTACTTC	CASSWLTGLQETQYF	TRBV5-1	TRBJ2-5	TRBD1
TGTGCCAGCAGCTTAGTACAGGTGGAGCACGTCCTTTCCACTGGCTACACCTTC	CASSLVQVEHVLSTGYTF	TRBV11-2	TRBJ1-2	.
TGTGCCAGCAGTGAGGGACTAGCGGGGGGGCAAGAGACCCAGTACTTC	CASSEGLAGGQETQYF	TRBV2	TRBJ2-5	TRBD2
TGCGCCAGCACCCTGGACAGGGTGGGAGGCAATGAGCAGTTCTTC	CASTLDRVGGNEQFF	TRBV5-1	TRBJ2-1	TRBD1
TGTGCCAGCAGCGTGGGGACAACCTCTGGAAACACCATATATTTT	CASSVGTTSGNTIYF	TRBV9	TRBJ1-3	.
TGTGCCAGCAGCTTGGCATCGGGGGACAACTATGGCTACACCTTC	CASSLASGDNYGYTF	TRBV5-4	TRBJ1-2	.
TGTGCCAGCAGCCTTGGGACTCCTCTTTCCTACGAGCAGTACTTC	CASSLGTPLSYEQYF	TRBV4-2	TRBJ2-7	.
TGTGCCAGCAGTGGGATACAGGGAAGCCAATTCACACCCCTCCACTTT	CASSGIQGSQFTPLHF	TRBV6-1	TRBJ1-6	.
TGTGCCAGTAGCCGGGAGGGGGAAGCCAACTATGGCTACACCTTC	CASSREGEANYGYTF	TRBV19	TRBJ1-2	.
TGCGCCAGCAGCCAAGGACTCCTGAACACTGAAGCTTTCTTT	CASSQGLLNTEAFF	TRBV4-1	TRBJ1-1	.
TGTGCCAGCACTTGGACAGGGGCTTGGGATGAAAAACTGTTTTTT	CASTWTGAWDEKLFF	TRBV5-8	TRBJ1-4	TRBD1
TGTGCCAGCAGTTTTGACAGGGGGCTACAAGAGACCCAGTACTTC	CASSFDRGLQETQYF	TRBV6-6	TRBJ2-5	TRBD1
TGTGCCAGCAGGGCTAGCGGGGGGGTAAATGAGCAGTTCTTC	CASRASGGVNEQFF	TRBV2	TRBJ2-1	TRBD2
TGTGCCATCAGTGGGACAGGCCCTCCGGGAAACACCATATATTTT	CAISGTGPPGNTIYF	TRBV10-3	TRBJ1-3	TRBD1
TGTGCCAGCAGCTCGAAGGGAGGGGCCTATCAGCCCCAGCATTTT	CASSSKGGAYQPQHF	TRBV5-5	TRBJ1-5	.
TGTGCCAGCACCGCACAGGGTCGAGAAAAACTGTTTTTT	CASTAQGREKLFF	TRBV5-6	TRBJ1-4	.
TGTGCCAGCAGCGTGCGGACAGGGGCCCAACCCGGGGAGCTGTTTTTT	CASSVRTGAQPGELFF	TRBV11-2	TRBJ2-2	TRBD1
TGCGCCAGCAGCTTTTCGGAGACCCAGTACTTC	CASSFSETQYF	TRBV5-1	TRBJ2-5	.
TGTGCCAGCACCCGACAGGGCGAGACCCAGTACTTC	CASTRQGETQYF	TRBV2	TRBJ2-5	TRBD1
TGTGCCAGCAGCGCGGGGGGGGCTAGAGCTTTCTTT	CASSAGGARAFF	TRBV6-5	TRBJ1-1	.
TGTGCCAGCAGCTTTTCGCTAGCGGGGGGATTAGGGACCCAGTACTTC	CASSFSLAGGLGTQYF	TRBV7-2	TRBJ2-5	TRBD2
TGCGCCAGCAGCGAGGGACAGAGCTACAATGAGCAGTTCTTC	CASSEGQSYNEQFF	TRBV5-1	TRBJ2-1	TRBD1
TGTGCCAGCAGCATCCGGACAGGGACAATTGAAAACACCATATATTTT	CASSIRTGTIENTIYF	TRBV9	TRBJ1-3	TRBD1
TGTGCCAGCAGCTTACTCTCTAGGGGGAACACCGGGGAGCTGTTTTTT	CASSLLSRGNTGELFF	TRBV7-9	TRBJ2-2	.
TGTGCCAGCACGAGGGAGGGAATGAACACTGAAGCTTTCTTT	CASTREGMNTEAFF	TRBV6-5	TRBJ1-1	.
TGTGCCAGCAGTGACTCGACAGGGCGATATGGCTACACCTTC	CASSDSTGRYGYTF	TRBV6-4	TRBJ1-2	TRBD1
TGTGCCAGCAGAAAGGGGGAGACCCAGTACTTC	CASRKGETQYF	TRBV6-6	TRBJ2-5	.
TGTGCCAGTAACGAGGGGAGGTACACTGAAGCTTTCTTT	CASNEGRYTEAFF	TRBV19	TRBJ1-1	.
TGTGCCAGCAGCCCCTCGGACAGGTTCTACGAGCAGTACTTC	CASSPSDRFYEQYF	TRBV28	TRBJ2-7	TRBD1
TGTGCCAGCAGCTTCGGACAGTATAATTCACCCCTCCACTTT	CASSFGQYNSPLHF	TRBV27	TRBJ1-6	.
TGTGCCAGCAGCCCCGTGACAGGGAGCTACGAGCAGTACTTC	CASSPVTGSYEQYF	TRBV27	TRBJ2-7	TRBD1
TGCGCCAGCAGCCGCGGACAGGGGGCTAGCGAGCAGTACTTC	CASSRGQGASEQYF	TRBV4-1	TRBJ2-7	TRBD1
TGTGCCAGCAGTGAACCTCACAGGGTCGGTACTGAAGCTTTCTTT	CASSEPHRVGTEAFF	TRBV2	TRBJ1-1	.
TGTGCCAGCAGCTTTCAGGGGGCCAACACCGGGGAGCTGTTTTTT	CASSFQGANTGELFF	TRBV6-6	TRBJ2-2	TRBD1